Detailed here is one T cell receptor (beta chain). These data belong to a study of control samples from healthy donors and cancer patients. Germline V gene data show CDR1 as LGHNA and CDR2 as YNFKEQ. Trimming cost V 4 bases and J 5 bases; bases outside gene matches: 3. There are 15 residues in the CDR3. The protocol was immunoSEQ multiplex PCR, while the TCRdb copy is restricted to in-frame clones and leaves out a portion. The sample contains 160,000 or so clones, over 90% of which appear only once. The clonotype was recovered from a man aged 50-59 years in good health. Sequencing was done on a sample of blood. The chain combines TRBV4-2 with TRBJ2-1; TRBD2 aligns across 12 bases. The CDR3 spells CASSPRTSGNNEQFF. In DNA form, the CDR3 reads TGTGCCAGCAGCCCTCGGACTAGCGGGAACAATGAGCAGTTCTTC.